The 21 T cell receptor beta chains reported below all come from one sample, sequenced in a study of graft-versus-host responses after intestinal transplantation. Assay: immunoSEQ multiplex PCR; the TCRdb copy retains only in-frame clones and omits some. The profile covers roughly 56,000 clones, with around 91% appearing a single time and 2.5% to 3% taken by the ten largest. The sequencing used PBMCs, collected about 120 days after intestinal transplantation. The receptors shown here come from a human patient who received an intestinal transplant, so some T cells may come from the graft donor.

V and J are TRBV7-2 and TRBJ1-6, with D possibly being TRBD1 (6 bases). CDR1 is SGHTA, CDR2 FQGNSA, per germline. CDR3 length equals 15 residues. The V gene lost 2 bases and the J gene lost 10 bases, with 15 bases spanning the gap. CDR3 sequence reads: CASSLWPTGTSPLHF. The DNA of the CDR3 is TGTGCCAGCAGCTTATGGCCCACAGGGACATCACCCCTCCACTTT.

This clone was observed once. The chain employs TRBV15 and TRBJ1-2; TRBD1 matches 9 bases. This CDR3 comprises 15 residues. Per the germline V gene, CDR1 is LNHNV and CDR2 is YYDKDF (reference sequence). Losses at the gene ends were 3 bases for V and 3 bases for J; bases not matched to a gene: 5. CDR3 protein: CATSRRTGEDYGYTF. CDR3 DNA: TGTGCCACCAGCAGGAGGACAGGGGAAGACTATGGCTACACCTTC. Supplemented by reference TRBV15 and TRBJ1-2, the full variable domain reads DAMVIQNPRYQVTQFGKPVTLSCSQTLNHNVMYWYQQKSSQAPKLLFHYYDKDFNNEADTPDNFQSRRPNTSFCFLDIRSPGLGDTAMYLCATSRRTGEDYGYTFGSGTRLTVV.

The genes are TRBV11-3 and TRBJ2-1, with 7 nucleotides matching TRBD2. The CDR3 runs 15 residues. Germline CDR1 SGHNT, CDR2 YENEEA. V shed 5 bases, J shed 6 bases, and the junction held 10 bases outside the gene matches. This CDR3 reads CASSPRDYNFNEQFF. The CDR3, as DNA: TGTGCCAGCAGCCCCCGGGACTACAATTTCAATGAGCAGTTCTTC.

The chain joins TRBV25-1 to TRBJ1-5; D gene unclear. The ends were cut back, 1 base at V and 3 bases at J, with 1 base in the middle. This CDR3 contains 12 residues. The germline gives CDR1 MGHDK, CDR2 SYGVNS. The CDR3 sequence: CASSEFNQPQHF. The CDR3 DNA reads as TGTGCCAGCAGTGAATTCAATCAGCCCCAGCATTTT.

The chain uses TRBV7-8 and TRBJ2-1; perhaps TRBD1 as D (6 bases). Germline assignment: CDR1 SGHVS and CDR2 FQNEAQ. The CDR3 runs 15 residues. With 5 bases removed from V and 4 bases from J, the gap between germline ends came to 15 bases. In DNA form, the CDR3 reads TGTGCCAGCAGCCCAAGGCTGGGGGCTTACAATGAGCAGTTCTTC. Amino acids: CASSPRLGAYNEQFF.

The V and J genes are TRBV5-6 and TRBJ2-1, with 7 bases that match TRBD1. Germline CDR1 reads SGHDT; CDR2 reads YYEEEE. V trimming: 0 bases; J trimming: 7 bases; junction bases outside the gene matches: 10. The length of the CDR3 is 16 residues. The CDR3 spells CASSLGGQLQGNEQFF. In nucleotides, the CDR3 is TGTGCCAGCAGCTTGGGGGGACAGTTACAAGGTAATGAGCAGTTCTTC.

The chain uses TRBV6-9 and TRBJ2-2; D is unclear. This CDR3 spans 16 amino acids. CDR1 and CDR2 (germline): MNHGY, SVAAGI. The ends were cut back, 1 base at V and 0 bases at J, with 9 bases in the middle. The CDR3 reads CASSYFYYTNTGELFF. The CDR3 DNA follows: TGTGCCAGCAGTTATTTCTACTACACGAACACCGGGGAGCTGTTTTTT.

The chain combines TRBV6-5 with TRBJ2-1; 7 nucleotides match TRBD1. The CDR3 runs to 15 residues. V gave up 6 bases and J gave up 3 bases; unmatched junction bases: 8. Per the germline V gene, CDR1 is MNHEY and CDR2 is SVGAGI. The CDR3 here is CASRTGTAFYNEQFF. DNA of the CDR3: TGTGCCAGCAGGACTGGGACAGCTTTCTACAATGAGCAGTTCTTC.

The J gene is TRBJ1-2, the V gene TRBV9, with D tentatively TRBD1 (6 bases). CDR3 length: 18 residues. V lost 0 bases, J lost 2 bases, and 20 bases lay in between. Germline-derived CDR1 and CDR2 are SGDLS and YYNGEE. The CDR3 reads CASSVVRQGKRGNYGYTF. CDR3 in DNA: TGTGCCAGCAGCGTAGTCAGGCAGGGGAAGAGGGGAAACTATGGCTACACCTTC.

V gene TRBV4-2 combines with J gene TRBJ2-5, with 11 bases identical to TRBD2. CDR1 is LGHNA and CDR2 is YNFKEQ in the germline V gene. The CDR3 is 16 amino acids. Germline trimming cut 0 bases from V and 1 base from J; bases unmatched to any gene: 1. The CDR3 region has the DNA TGTGCCAGCAGCCAAGATCTAGCGGGGGGCCAAGAGACCCAGTACTTC. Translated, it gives CASSQDLAGGQETQYF.

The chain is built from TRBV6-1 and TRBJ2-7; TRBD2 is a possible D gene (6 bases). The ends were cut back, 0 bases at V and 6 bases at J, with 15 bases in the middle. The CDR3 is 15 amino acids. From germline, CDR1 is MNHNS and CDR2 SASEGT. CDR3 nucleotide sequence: TGTGCCAGCAGTGAAGCAAGGTGGAGGGAAGGCGAGCAGTACTTC. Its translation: CASSEARWREGEQYF.

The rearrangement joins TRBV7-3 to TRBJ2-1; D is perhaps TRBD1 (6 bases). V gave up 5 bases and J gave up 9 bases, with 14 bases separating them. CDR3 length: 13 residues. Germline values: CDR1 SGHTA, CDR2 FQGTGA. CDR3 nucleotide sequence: TGTGCCAGCAGCCTCCCAGGACAGTCTGAGCAGTTCTTC. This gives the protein CASSLPGQSEQFF.

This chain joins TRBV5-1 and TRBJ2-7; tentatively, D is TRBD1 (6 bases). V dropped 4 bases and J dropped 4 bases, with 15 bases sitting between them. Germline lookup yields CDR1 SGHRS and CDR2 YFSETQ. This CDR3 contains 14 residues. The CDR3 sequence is CASSPRTDGYEQYF. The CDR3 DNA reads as TGCGCCAGCAGCCCCAGGACAGATGGATACGAGCAGTACTTC.

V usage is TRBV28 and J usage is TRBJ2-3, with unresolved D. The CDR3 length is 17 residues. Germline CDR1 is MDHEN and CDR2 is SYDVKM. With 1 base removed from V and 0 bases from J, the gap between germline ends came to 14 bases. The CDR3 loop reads CASSLYADGSSTDTQYF. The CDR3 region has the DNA TGTGCCAGCAGTTTATATGCGGACGGATCTAGCACAGATACGCAGTATTTT.

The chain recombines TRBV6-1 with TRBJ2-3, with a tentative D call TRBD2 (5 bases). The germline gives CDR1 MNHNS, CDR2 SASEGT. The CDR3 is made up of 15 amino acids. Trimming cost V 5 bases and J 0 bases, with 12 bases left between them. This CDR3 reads CASSKSGPSTDTQYF. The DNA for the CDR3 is TGTGCCAGCAGTAAAAGCGGACCTAGCACAGATACGCAGTATTTT.

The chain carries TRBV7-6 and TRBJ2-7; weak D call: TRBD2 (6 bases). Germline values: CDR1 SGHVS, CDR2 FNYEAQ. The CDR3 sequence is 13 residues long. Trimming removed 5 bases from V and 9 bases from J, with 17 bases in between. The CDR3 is CASSEDRDSRQYF. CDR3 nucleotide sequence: TGTGCCAGCAGCGAAGACCGGGACTCCCGGCAGTACTTC. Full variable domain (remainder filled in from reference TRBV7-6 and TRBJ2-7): GAGVSQSPRYKVTKRGQDVALRCDPISGHVSLYWYRQALGQGPEFLTYFNYEAQQDKSGLPNDRFSAERPEGSISTLTIQRTEQRDSAMYRCASSEDRDSRQYFGPGTRLTVT.

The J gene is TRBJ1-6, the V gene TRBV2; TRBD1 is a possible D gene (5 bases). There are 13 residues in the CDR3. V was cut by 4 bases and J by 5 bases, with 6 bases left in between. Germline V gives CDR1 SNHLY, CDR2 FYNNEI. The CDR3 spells CASSVQDNSPLHF. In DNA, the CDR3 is TGTGCCAGCAGTGTACAGGATAATTCACCCCTCCACTTT. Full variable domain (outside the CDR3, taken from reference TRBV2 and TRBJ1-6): EPEVTQTPSHQVTQMGQEVILRCVPISNHLYFYWYRQILGQKVEFLVSFYNNEISEKSEIFDDQFSVERPDGSNFTLKIRSTKLEDSAMYFCASSVQDNSPLHFGNGTRLTVT.

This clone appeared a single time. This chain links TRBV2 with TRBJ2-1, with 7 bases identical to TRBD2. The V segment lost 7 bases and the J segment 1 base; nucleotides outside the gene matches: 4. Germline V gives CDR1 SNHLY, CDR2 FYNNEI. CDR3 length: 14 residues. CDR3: CASTGGRSYNEQFF. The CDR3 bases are TGTGCCAGCACGGGGGGAAGGTCCTACAATGAGCAGTTCTTC.

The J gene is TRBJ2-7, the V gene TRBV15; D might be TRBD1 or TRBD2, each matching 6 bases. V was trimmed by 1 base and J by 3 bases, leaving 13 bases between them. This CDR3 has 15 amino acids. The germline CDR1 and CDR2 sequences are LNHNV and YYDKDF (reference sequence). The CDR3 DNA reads TGTGCCACCAGCAGAGTAGCGGTACAGGGCTACGAGCAGTACTTC. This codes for CATSRVAVQGYEQYF.

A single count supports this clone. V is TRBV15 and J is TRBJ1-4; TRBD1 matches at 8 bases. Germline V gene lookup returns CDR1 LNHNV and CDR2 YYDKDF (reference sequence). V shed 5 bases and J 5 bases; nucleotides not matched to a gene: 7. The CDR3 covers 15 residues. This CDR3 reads CATSGRQGTNEKLFF. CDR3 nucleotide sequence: TGTGCCACCAGCGGGAGACAGGGGACAAATGAAAAACTGTTTTTT.

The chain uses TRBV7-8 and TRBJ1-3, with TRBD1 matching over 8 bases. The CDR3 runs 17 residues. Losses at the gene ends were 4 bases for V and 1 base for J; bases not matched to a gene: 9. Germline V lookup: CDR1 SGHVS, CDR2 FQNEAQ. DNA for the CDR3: TGTGCCAGCAGCTCGCGGACAGGGCGCCGATCTGGAAACACCATATATTTT. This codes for CASSSRTGRRSGNTIYF.